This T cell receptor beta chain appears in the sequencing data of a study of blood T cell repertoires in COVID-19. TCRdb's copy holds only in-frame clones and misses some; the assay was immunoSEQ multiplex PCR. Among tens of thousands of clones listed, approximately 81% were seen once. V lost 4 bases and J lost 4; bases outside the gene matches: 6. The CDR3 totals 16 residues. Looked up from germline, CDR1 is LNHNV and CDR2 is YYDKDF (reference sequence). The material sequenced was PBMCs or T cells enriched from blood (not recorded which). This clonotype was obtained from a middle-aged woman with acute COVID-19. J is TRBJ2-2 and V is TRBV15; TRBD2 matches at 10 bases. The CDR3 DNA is TGTGCCACCAGCACCTACAGCGGGAGGGGCACCGGGGAGCTGTTTTTT. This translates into CATSTYSGRGTGELFF.